The 18 T cell receptor beta chains in this list originate from one sample, sequenced in a study of T cell responses to AZD1222 COVID-19 vaccine. Some clones are missing from TCRdb's copy, which holds only in-frame ones; the method was immunoSEQ multiplex PCR. The table includes 150,000 to 180,000 clones, more than 75% detected once. The sequencing here drew on peripheral blood, taken 28 days after the second AZD1222 dose. These receptors were collected from an adult who received the AZD1222 COVID-19 vaccine.

The J gene is TRBJ2-7, the V gene TRBV9; 9 bases align to TRBD2. Germline trimming cut 1 base from V and 4 bases from J; bases unmatched to any gene: 12. This CDR3 contains 17 residues. From germline, CDR1 is SGDLS and CDR2 YYNGEE. The CDR3, as DNA: TGTGCCAGCAGCGTATATCCATCCGGGACTAGCCGATACGAGCAGTACTTC. Encoded protein: CASSVYPSGTSRYEQYF.

The rearrangement joins TRBV5-1 to TRBJ2-1; 9 positions agree with TRBD1. J was trimmed by 7 bases and V by 5 bases; bases with no gene match: 13. This CDR3 is 16 amino acids long. CDR1 is SGHRS and CDR2 is YFSETQ in the germline V gene. As DNA, the CDR3 is TGCGCCAGCAGTTTAGCAACGGGACAGGGTTTAAATGAGCAGTTCTTC. Protein: CASSLATGQGLNEQFF.

The chain recombines TRBV18 with TRBJ2-2; D unclear. Per germline, CDR1 KGHSH and CDR2 LQKENI. CDR3 length: 15 amino acids. The V and J ends lost 3 bases and 1 base respectively, with 9 bases between them. CDR3 loop: CASSPPLRNTGELFF. DNA of the CDR3: TGTGCCAGCTCACCCCCGTTGAGGAACACCGGGGAGCTGTTTTTT.

This clone was seen only a few times. The rearrangement joins TRBV6-1 to TRBJ2-3; 13 bases are a match to TRBD2. The CDR3 runs 17 residues. CDR1 is MNHNS and CDR2 is SASEGT in the germline V gene. V trimming: 1 base; J trimming: 4 bases; junction bases outside the gene matches: 5. Here the CDR3 reads CASSEVGLAGAADTQYF. The CDR3 region has the DNA TGTGCCAGCAGTGAAGTCGGACTAGCGGGAGCGGCAGATACGCAGTATTTT.

This chain uses TRBV27 with TRBJ2-7, with 11 nucleotides matching TRBD2. V lost 3 bases, J lost 4 bases, and 17 bases stayed unmatched. The CDR3 spans 19 residues. Per germline, CDR1 MNHEY and CDR2 SMNVEV (reference sequence). The CDR3 nucleotides read TGTGCCAGCAGTTTGGGGACTAGCGGAATAAGTGGAAATCGGTACGAGCAGTACTTC. This gives the protein CASSLGTSGISGNRYEQYF.

The V gene is TRBV19, the J gene TRBJ2-3, with D possibly TRBD2 on 5 matching bases. Trimming stripped 4 bases from V and 0 bases from J, with 14 bases between. CDR3 length: 16 amino acids. Germline CDR1 and CDR2: LNHDA and SQIVND (reference sequence). CDR3 DNA sequence: TGTGCCAGTAGTACCCGGGGTCCGACTAGCACAGATACGCAGTATTTT. Encoded protein: CASSTRGPTSTDTQYF.

The chain uses TRBV29-1 and TRBJ2-1; 9 bases are a match to TRBD2. Per germline, CDR1 SQVTM and CDR2 ANQGSEA. The V gene end was trimmed by 3 bases and the J gene end by 5 bases; junction bases not matched to a gene: 5. The CDR3 loop spans 14 amino acids. The CDR3 region has the DNA TGCAGCGTTGACCCCCCTAGCGGGAACAATGAGCAGTTCTTC. Translation: CSVDPPSGNNEQFF.

V gene TRBV11-2 combines with J gene TRBJ2-5; 7 nucleotides line up with TRBD2. Trimming at V came to 4 bases and at J to 5 bases, leaving 7 bases not matched to a gene. CDR1 and CDR2 (germline): SGHAT, FQNNGV. The CDR3 totals 14 residues. The CDR3 loop reads CASSSTSPAETQYF. The CDR3, as DNA: TGTGCCAGCAGCTCGACTAGCCCGGCCGAGACCCAGTACTTC.

This rearrangement joins TRBV14 to TRBJ2-7, with no clear D. The V end was cut by 6 bases, the J end by 2 bases, with 14 bases between. The CDR3 is 14 residues long. CDR1 SGHDN and CDR2 FVKESK come from the germline V gene. The CDR3 DNA reads TGTGCCAGCAGTTTCACCAATAAAGCCTACGAGCAGTACTTC. Encoded protein: CASSFTNKAYEQYF.

The genes are TRBV28 and TRBJ2-2, with TRBD2 identical over 7 bases. The CDR3 runs 15 residues. V trimming: 5 bases; J trimming: 9 bases; junction bases outside the gene matches: 12. CDR1 is MDHEN and CDR2 is SYDVKM in the germline V gene. The CDR3 is CASSPLGGSGWELFF. The CDR3 nucleotides read TGTGCCAGCAGTCCCCTCGGCGGGAGTGGGTGGGAGCTGTTTTTT.

The chain carries TRBV19 and TRBJ2-3; D is unresolved. Germline loops: CDR1 LNHDA, CDR2 SQIVND (reference sequence). The CDR3 loop spans 14 amino acids. V was shortened by 4 bases and J by 4 bases, with 12 bases between the two germline ends. The CDR3: CASSTQYIPDTQYF. In nucleotides, the CDR3 is TGTGCCAGTAGTACACAATACATTCCAGATACGCAGTATTTT.

This chain uses TRBV5-1 with TRBJ2-3, with 11 bases identical to TRBD2. In germline, CDR1 is SGHRS, CDR2 YFSETQ. The trim removed 4 bases at V and 4 bases at J, leaving 8 bases unmatched. The CDR3 length is 16 residues. CDR3 residues: CASSQIAGGAADTQYF. CDR3 nucleotides: TGCGCCAGCAGCCAGATAGCGGGGGGGGCTGCAGATACGCAGTATTTT.

V and J are TRBV7-2 and TRBJ2-6, with TRBD1 matching 9 bases. CDR3 length: 16 amino acids. Germline CDR1 reads SGHTA; CDR2 reads FQGNSA. After removal of 4 bases from V and 4 bases from J, the junction contained 5 bases not matched to a gene. In nucleotides, the CDR3 is TGTGCCAGCAGCTCACAGGGGGCGTCCGGGGCCAACGTCCTGACTTTC. It encodes CASSSQGASGANVLTF.

The CDR3, as DNA: TGCAGTGCTAGTACTCGCGCGACCATTCAGTACTTC. This sequence encodes CSASTRATIQYF. The chain employs TRBV20-1 and TRBJ2-4; D unresolved. The V end lost 3 bases, the J end lost 9 bases, and 12 bases lay between the germline ends. The CDR3 is 12 residues long. Germline lookup yields CDR1 DFQATT and CDR2 SNEGSKA (reference sequence).

This clone was picked up one time. The chain is built from TRBV11-2 and TRBJ2-7; the match to TRBD1 covers 10 bases. This CDR3 contains 15 residues. Trimming took 5 bases from V and 6 from J; bases not matched to a gene: 10. CDR1 and CDR2 from the germline V gene are SGHAT and FQNNGV. Here the CDR3 reads CASSHVGQGVFEQYF. The CDR3 DNA reads TGTGCCAGCAGCCACGTAGGACAGGGGGTTTTCGAGCAGTACTTC.

This rearrangement joins TRBV5-1 to TRBJ2-7; 7 bases align to TRBD1. The germline gives CDR1 SGHRS, CDR2 YFSETQ. The V segment lost 2 bases and the J segment 5 bases; nucleotides outside the gene matches: 7. This CDR3 comprises 14 residues. The DNA of the CDR3 is TGCGCCAGCAGCTTAGACAGGGCTCCCGACGAGCAGTACTTC. Protein product: CASSLDRAPDEQYF.

The rearrangement links TRBV5-1 to TRBJ2-1; no firm D call. The germline V gene encodes CDR1 SGHRS and CDR2 YFSETQ. V lost 3 bases and J 7 bases, leaving 14 bases between the germline ends. CDR3 length: 14 residues. Here the CDR3 reads CASSWTIPHNEQFF. CDR3 DNA sequence: TGCGCCAGCAGCTGGACCATCCCCCATAATGAGCAGTTCTTC.

This clone was seen a few times. The gene calls are TRBV29-1 and TRBJ2-7; 8 bases are shared with TRBD1. The junction had 3 bases not matched to a gene; V was cut back by 5 bases and J by 3 bases. The CDR3 totals 12 residues. CDR1 is SQVTM, CDR2 ANQGSEA, per germline. CDR3 amino acids: CSVSTGGYEQYF. The DNA for the CDR3 is TGCAGCGTTTCTACAGGGGGCTACGAGCAGTACTTC.